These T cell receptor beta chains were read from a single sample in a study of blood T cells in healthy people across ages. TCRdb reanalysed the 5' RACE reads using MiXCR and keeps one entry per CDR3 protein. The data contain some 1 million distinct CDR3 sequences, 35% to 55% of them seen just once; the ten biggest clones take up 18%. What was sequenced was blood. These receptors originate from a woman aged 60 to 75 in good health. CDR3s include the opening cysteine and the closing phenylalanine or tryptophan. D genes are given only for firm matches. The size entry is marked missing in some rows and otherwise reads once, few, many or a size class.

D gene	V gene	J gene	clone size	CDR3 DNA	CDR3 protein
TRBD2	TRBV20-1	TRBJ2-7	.	TGCAGTGCTAGAATCGGGACTAGCGGGAGGGCGCACGAGCAGTACTTC	CSARIGTSGRAHEQYF
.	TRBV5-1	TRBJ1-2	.	TGCGCCAGCAGCCAAGATACCTTGAGGGTTGGCCACACCTTC	CASSQDTLRVGHTF
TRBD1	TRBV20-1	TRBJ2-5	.	TGCAGTGCTAGACTCACAGGGGGCGGAGAGACCCAGTACTTC	CSARLTGGGETQYF
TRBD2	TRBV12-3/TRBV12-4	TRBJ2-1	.	TGTGCCAGCAGGAGGCCGGGACTAGCGGGAGGAGGGAATGAGCAGTTCTTC	CASRRPGLAGGGNEQFF
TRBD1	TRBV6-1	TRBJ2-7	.	TGTGCCAGCAGTGTGGGACAGCTTTCCTACGAGCAGTACTTC	CASSVGQLSYEQYF
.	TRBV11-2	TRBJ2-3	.	TGTGCCAGCAGCTTAGGGGTTCTCGGGACTGGAAGCACAGATACGCAGTATTTT	CASSLGVLGTGSTDTQYF
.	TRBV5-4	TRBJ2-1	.	TGTGCCAGCAGTCGCGAGGCTGGGGGGGCCACCAATGAGCAGTTCTTC	CASSREAGGATNEQFF
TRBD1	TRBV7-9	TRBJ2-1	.	TGTGCCAGCAGCTCTGCCAGGGGGTGGCCAAGAGGGAATGAGCAGTTCTTC	CASSSARGWPRGNEQFF
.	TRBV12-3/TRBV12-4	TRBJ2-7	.	TGTGCCAGCAGTTTCCGACAGGACCCTCAGGGCGGACCCTCCTACGAGCAGTACTTC	CASSFRQDPQGGPSYEQYF
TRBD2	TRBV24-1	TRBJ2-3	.	TGTGCCACCAGTGATTTGTGGCTAGCGGGCCTACAACGCACAGATACGCAGTATTTT	CATSDLWLAGLQRTDTQYF
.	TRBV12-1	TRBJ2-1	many	TGTGCCAGCAGCCCCCCGGGACTCCGACCCACCCATGAGCAGTTCTTC	CASSPPGLRPTHEQFF
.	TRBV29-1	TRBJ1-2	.	TGCAGCGTCCGGTGGACCAACTATGGCTACACCTTC	CSVRWTNYGYTF
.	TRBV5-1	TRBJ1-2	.	TGCGCCAGCAGCTTGGACAGACAAACCTATGGCTACACCTTC	CASSLDRQTYGYTF
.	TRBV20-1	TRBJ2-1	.	TGCAGTGCTGAGGATCACAATGAGCAGTTCTTC	CSAEDHNEQFF
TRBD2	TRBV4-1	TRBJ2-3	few	TGCGCCAGCAGCCAAGATCGGACTAGCGGGAGTTGGAATACGCAGTATTTT	CASSQDRTSGSWNTQYF
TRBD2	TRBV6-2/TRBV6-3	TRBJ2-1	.	TGTGCCAGCAGCTTACTAGCGGCCTACAATGAGCAGTTCTTC	CASSLLAAYNEQFF
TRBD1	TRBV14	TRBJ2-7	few	TGTGCCAGCAGCCAAGATCCCCGGGACAGGGCCGACGAGCAGTACTTC	CASSQDPRDRADEQYF
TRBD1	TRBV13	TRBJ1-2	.	TGTGCCAGCAGCTTCAGGTGGGACAGGGGGAACGGTGGCTACACCTTC	CASSFRWDRGNGGYTF
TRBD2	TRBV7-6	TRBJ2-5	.	TGTGCCAGCAGCCCCTGGACTAGCGGGAGTGGGGAGACCCAGTACTTC	CASSPWTSGSGETQYF
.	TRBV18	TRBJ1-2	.	TGTGCCAGCTCACCACGACAGGCCCCTCCGGATGGCTACACCTTC	CASSPRQAPPDGYTF
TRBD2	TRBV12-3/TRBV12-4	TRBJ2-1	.	TGTGCCAGCAACGAGCGGGAGTACACTGAGCAGTTCTTC	CASNEREYTEQFF
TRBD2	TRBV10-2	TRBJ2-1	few	TGCGCCAGCAGTGAGGGGCGCCTAGCGGGAGGGGGAAATGAGCAGTTCTTC	CASSEGRLAGGGNEQFF
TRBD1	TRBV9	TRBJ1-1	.	TGTGCCAGCAGCGTCCATGCGTCGACAGGGGGAGCTTTCTTT	CASSVHASTGGAFF
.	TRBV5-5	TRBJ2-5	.	TGTGCCAGCAGCTTGGGGACTACAAAAGAGACCCAGTACTTC	CASSLGTTKETQYF
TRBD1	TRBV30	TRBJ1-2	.	TGTGCCTGTCTGGGACAGGGAATTAACTATGGCTACACCTTC	CACLGQGINYGYTF
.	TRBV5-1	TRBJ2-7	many	TGCGCCAGCAGCGGGGGCCTTGGGGGCTACGAGCAGTACTTC	CASSGGLGGYEQYF
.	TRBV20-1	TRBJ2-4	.	TGCAGTGCTAGAGAGCTAGTAGGGGACGGGGTCAAAAACATTCAGTACTTC	CSARELVGDGVKNIQYF
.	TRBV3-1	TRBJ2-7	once	TGTGCCAGCAGCCAAGGGTTCGGGAACTACGAGCAGTACTTC	CASSQGFGNYEQYF
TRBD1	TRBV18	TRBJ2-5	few	TGTGCCAGCTCACGGCTACAGGGGAAGGGTAATGAGCAGTACTTC	CASSRLQGKGNEQYF
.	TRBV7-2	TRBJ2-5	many	TGTGCCAGCAGCTTAGAGGCGGACAGGAGGGCCCAGTACTTC	CASSLEADRRAQYF